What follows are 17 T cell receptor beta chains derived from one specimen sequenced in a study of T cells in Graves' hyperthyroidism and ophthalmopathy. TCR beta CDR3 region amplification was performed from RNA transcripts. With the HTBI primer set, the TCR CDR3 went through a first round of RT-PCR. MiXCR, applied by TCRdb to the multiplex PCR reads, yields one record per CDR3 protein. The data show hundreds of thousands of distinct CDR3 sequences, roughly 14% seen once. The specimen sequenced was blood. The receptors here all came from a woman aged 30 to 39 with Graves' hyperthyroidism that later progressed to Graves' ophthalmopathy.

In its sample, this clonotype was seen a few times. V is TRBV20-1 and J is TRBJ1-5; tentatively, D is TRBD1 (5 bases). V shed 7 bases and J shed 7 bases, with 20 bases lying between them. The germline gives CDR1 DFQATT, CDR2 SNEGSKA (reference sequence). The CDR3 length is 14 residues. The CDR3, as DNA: TGCAGTGTTCAAGGCCCTCTGTGGGACCAGCCCCAGCATTTT. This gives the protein CSVQGPLWDQPQHF.

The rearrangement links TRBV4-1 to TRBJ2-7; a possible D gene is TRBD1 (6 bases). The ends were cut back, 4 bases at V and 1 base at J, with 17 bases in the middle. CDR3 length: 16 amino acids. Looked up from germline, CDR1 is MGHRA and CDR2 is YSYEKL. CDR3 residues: CASSRLRGFPSYEQYF. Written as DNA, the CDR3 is TGCGCCAGCAGCCGCCTCAGGGGCTTCCCTTCCTACGAGCAGTACTTC.

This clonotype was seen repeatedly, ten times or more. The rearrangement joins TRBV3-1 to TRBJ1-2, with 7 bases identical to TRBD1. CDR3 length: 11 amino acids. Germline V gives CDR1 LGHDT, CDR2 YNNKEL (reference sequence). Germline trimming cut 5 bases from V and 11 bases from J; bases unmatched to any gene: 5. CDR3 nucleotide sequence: TGTGCCAGCAGCGACGACAGGGCTTACACCTTC. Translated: CASSDDRAYTF.

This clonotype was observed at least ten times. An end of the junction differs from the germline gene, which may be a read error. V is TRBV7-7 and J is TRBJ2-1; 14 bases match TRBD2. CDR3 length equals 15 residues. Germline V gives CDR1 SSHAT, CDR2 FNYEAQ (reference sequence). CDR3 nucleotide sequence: TGTGCTAGCAGCGCCGGGACTAGCGGGAGCGATGAGCAGTTCTTC. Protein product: CASSAGTSGSDEQFF.

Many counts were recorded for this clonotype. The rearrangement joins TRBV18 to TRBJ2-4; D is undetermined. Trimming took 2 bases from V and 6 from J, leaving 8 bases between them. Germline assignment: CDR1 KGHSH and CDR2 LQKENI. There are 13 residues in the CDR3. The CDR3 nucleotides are TGTGCCAGCTCACCAGGGTTTGGAAACATTCAGTACTTC. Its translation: CASSPGFGNIQYF.

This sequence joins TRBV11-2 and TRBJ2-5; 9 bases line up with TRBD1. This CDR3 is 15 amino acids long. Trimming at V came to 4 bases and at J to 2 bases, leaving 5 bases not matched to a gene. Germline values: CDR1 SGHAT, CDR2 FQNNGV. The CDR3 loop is CASSSFGTGQETQYF. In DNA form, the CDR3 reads TGTGCCAGCAGCTCATTCGGGACAGGGCAAGAGACCCAGTACTTC.

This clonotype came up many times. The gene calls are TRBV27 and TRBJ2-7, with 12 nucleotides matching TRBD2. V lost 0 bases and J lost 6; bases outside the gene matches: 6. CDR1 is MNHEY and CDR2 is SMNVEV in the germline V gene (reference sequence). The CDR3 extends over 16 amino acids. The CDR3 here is CASSLSWTSGIAEQYF. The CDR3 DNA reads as TGTGCCAGCAGTTTATCTTGGACTAGCGGGATTGCCGAGCAGTACTTC.

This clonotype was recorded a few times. CDR3 in DNA: TGTGCCAGCAGTTACTCGACCCCTCCTACCGGGGAGCTGTTTTTT. This codes for CASSYSTPPTGELFF. The J gene is TRBJ2-2, the V gene TRBV6-5; no clear D gene. From germline, CDR1 is MNHEY and CDR2 SVGAGI. This CDR3 spans 15 amino acids. The ends were cut back, 0 bases at V and 5 bases at J, with 10 bases in the middle.

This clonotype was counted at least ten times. CDR3 sequence reads: CASIEGVEDGYTF. Here the CDR3 DNA reads TGTGCCAGCATCGAGGGGGTAGAAGATGGCTACACCTTC. The V call is TRBV7-2, the J call TRBJ1-2; tentatively, D is TRBD1 (6 bases). This CDR3 region has 13 residues. V was clipped by 7 bases and J by 6 bases, with 15 bases between them. Germline CDR1 is SGHTA and CDR2 is FQGNSA.

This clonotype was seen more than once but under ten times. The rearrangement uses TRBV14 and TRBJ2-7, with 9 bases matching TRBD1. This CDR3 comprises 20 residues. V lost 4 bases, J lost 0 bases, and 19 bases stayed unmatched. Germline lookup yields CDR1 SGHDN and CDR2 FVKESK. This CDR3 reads CASSPAGQGFSGSSSYEQYF. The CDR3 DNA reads TGTGCCAGCAGCCCAGCGGGACAGGGATTTTCTGGTTCGAGCTCCTACGAGCAGTACTTC. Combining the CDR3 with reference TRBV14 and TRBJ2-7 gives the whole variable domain EAGVTQFPSHSVIEKGQTVTLRCDPISGHDNLYWYRRVMGKEIKFLLHFVKESKQDESGMPNNRFLAERTGGTYSTLKVQPAELEDSGVYFCASSPAGQGFSGSSSYEQYFGPGTRLTVT.

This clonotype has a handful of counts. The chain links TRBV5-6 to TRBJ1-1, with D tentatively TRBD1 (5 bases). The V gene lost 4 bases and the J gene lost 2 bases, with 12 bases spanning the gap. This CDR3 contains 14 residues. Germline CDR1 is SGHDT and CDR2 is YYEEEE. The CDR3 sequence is CASSLYRKNTEAFF. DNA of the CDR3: TGTGCCAGCAGCCTCTACAGGAAAAACACTGAAGCTTTCTTT.

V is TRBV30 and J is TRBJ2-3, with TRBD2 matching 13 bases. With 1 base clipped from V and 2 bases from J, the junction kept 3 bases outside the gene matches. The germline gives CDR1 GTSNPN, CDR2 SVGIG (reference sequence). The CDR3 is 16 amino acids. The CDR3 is CAWSELAGGPTDTQYF. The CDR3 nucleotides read TGTGCCTGGAGTGAACTAGCGGGAGGGCCCACAGATACGCAGTATTTT. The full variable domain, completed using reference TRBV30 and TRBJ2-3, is SQTIHQWPATLVQPVGSPLSLECTVEGTSNPNLYWYRQAAGRGLQLLFYSVGIGQISSEVPQNLSASRPQDRQFILSSKKLLLSDSGFYLCAWSELAGGPTDTQYFGPGTRLTVL.

The CDR3 loop is CSVEGTAIYEQFF. DNA for the CDR3: TGCAGCGTTGAAGGGACGGCGATATATGAGCAGTTCTTC. V is TRBV29-1 and J is TRBJ2-1, with D unclear. The CDR3 sequence is 13 residues long. The V end lost 1 base, the J end lost 8 bases, and 12 bases lay between the germline ends. Per the germline V gene, CDR1 is SQVTM and CDR2 is ANQGSEA.

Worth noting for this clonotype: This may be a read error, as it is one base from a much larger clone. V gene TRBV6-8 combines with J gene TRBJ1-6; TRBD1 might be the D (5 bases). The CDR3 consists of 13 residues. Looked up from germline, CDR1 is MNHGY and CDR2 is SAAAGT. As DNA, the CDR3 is TGTGTCAGCGAGACGGGGCACAATTCACCCCTCCACTTT. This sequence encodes CVSETGHNSPLHF.

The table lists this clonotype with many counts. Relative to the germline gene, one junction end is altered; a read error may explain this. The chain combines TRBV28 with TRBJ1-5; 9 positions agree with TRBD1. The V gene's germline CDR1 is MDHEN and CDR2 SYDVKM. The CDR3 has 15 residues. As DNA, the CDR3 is TGTGCCAGCGGTTTACAGGGGGCGCGCAATCAGCCCCAGCATTTT. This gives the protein CASGLQGARNQPQHF.

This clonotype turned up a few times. The CDR3: CASSSDRGIGYTF. The CDR3 DNA reads as TGCGCCAGCAGCTCTGACAGGGGTATCGGCTACACCTTC. The chain has TRBV5-1 and TRBJ1-2; 8 nucleotides line up with TRBD1. Germline V lookup: CDR1 SGHRS, CDR2 YFSETQ. Trimming at V came to 3 bases and at J to 8 bases, leaving 6 bases not matched to a gene. CDR3 length: 13 residues.

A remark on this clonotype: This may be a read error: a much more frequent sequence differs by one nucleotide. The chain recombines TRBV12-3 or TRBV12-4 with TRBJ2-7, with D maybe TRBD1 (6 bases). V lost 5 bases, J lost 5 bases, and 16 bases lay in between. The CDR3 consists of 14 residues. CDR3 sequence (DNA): TGTGCCAGCAGTCCTCAGGGGTTGGGACACGAGCAGTACTTC. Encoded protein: CASSPQGLGHEQYF.